The 25 T cell receptor beta chains given below trace back to one sample, sequenced in a study of blood T cell repertoires in COVID-19. Assay used: immunoSEQ multiplex PCR; TCRdb lists only in-frame clones, some missing. The table includes roughly 81,000 clones, roughly nine tenths detected once. Sequenced: peripheral blood. Every receptor here comes from a man between 25 and 39 years old with acute or convalescent COVID-19.

The chain combines TRBV4-1 with TRBJ1-5; TRBD1 is a possible D gene (5 bases). Germline V gene data show CDR1 as MGHRA and CDR2 as YSYEKL. The CDR3 covers 18 residues. The V and J ends lost 4 bases and 4 bases respectively, with 23 bases between them. CDR3 residues: CASSRSNIGGWTNQPQHF. CDR3 coding DNA: TGCGCCAGCAGCCGCTCCAATATCGGGGGATGGACGAATCAGCCCCAGCATTTT.

The J gene is TRBJ2-3, the V gene TRBV11-2, with TRBD2 as a possible D gene (5 bases). The germline V and J ends were trimmed by 5 bases and 1 base, with 10 bases remaining between them. CDR3 length equals 14 residues. Per germline, CDR1 SGHAT and CDR2 FQNNGV. Here the CDR3 DNA reads TGTGCCAGCAGCCTCCGGACTGGCACAGATACGCAGTATTTT. Translated, it gives CASSLRTGTDTQYF.

The chain joins TRBV28 to TRBJ2-7; TRBD2 agrees at 12 bases. The germline V gene encodes CDR1 MDHEN and CDR2 SYDVKM. V lost 7 bases, J lost 6 bases, and 7 bases stayed unmatched. The CDR3 spans 14 residues. CDR3 sequence (DNA): TGTGCCAGCACCCCGGCGACTAGCGGGAGCGAGCAGTACTTC. Protein product: CASTPATSGSEQYF.

V and J are TRBV6-1 and TRBJ1-1; 7 nucleotides agree with TRBD1. Losses at the gene ends were 3 bases for V and 0 bases for J; bases not matched to a gene: 7. The CDR3 is 16 residues long. The germline gives CDR1 MNHNS, CDR2 SASEGT. CDR3 sequence reads: CASSDLGQTLNTEAFF. CDR3 nucleotides: TGTGCCAGCAGTGACCTGGGACAGACTTTGAACACTGAAGCTTTCTTT.

CDR3 bases: TGTGCCAGCAGCTTCGTAGCGGAGGGACTAGCGGGAGCCCCGCAGTATTTT. Its protein is CASSFVAEGLAGAPQYF. V is TRBV7-6 and J is TRBJ2-3, with 14 bases aligning to TRBD2. Trimming at V came to 3 bases and at J to 10 bases, leaving 12 bases not matched to a gene. The CDR3 loop spans 17 amino acids. Germline V CDR1 and CDR2: SGHVS, FNYEAQ.

The genes are TRBV18 and TRBJ2-7; 9 bases fit TRBD2. J was trimmed by 1 base and V by 5 bases; bases with no gene match: 6. Germline V lookup: CDR1 KGHSH, CDR2 LQKENI. The CDR3 consists of 15 residues. The CDR3: CASSSFLAGSYEQYF. The DNA of the CDR3 is TGTGCCAGCTCATCGTTCCTAGCGGGATCCTACGAGCAGTACTTC.

This clone was observed a handful of times. J is TRBJ1-1 and V is TRBV5-4; TRBD1 agrees at 8 bases. The J segment lost 0 bases and the V segment lost 0 bases, leaving 7 bases of the junction unmatched. There are 17 residues in the CDR3. In germline, CDR1 is SGHNT, CDR2 YYREEE (reference sequence). The chain's CDR3 is CASSLVGRGLMNTEAFF. The DNA of the CDR3 is TGTGCCAGCAGCTTGGTGGGCAGGGGGCTAATGAACACTGAAGCTTTCTTT.

The chain combines TRBV3-1 (or the pseudogene TRBV3-2) with TRBJ2-3; no clear D gene. Germline V gene data show CDR1 as LGHDT and CDR2 as YNNKEL (reference sequence). CDR3 length equals 14 residues. Trimming took off 1 base at V and 2 bases at J, with 7 bases between the two ends. The DNA of the CDR3 is TGTGCCAGCAGCCAAGGCGGCTACACAGATACGCAGTATTTT. Amino acids: CASSQGGYTDTQYF.

This rearrangement joins TRBV19 to TRBJ2-7; TRBD1 is a possible D gene (6 bases). Germline loops: CDR1 LNHDA, CDR2 SQIVND (reference sequence). Deletions cut 4 bases from V and 3 bases from J, with 13 bases between. The CDR3 consists of 14 residues. For the CDR3, the DNA is TGTGCCAGTAGTACCAAAACAGGGAACTACGAGCAGTACTTC. This gives the protein CASSTKTGNYEQYF.

The chain carries TRBV10-3 and TRBJ2-7; 9 bases are a match to TRBD2. V lost 7 bases and J lost 3; bases outside the gene matches: 4. CDR1 is ENHRY and CDR2 is SYGVKD in the germline V gene. The CDR3 is 13 amino acids. Written as DNA, the CDR3 is TGTGCCATCATGGCGGGAGGGAACTACGAGCAGTACTTC. Its translation is CAIMAGGNYEQYF.

This chain uses TRBV7-2 with TRBJ1-3; 8 nucleotides line up with TRBD1. V gave up 3 bases and J gave up 7 bases; unmatched junction bases: 5. Germline V CDR1 and CDR2: SGHTA, FQGNSA. The CDR3 runs to 14 residues. CDR3: CASSFGQGANTIYF. In DNA, the CDR3 is TGTGCCAGCAGCTTCGGACAGGGAGCCAACACCATATATTTT.

The rearrangement joins TRBV6-5 to TRBJ1-2; D is ambiguous. Trimming shortened V by 3 bases and J by 0 bases, and 8 bases separated the two germline ends. Germline V gene data show CDR1 as MNHEY and CDR2 as SVGAGI. This CDR3 is built from 14 residues. The CDR3 nucleotides read TGTGCCAGCAGTTATGGTACGGCTAACTATGGCTACACCTTC. Its protein product is CASSYGTANYGYTF.

This chain links TRBV28 with TRBJ1-4, with D tentatively TRBD1 (5 bases). Per germline, CDR1 MDHEN and CDR2 SYDVKM. V lost 2 bases to trimming and J lost 4 bases, with 11 bases between them. There are 15 residues in the CDR3. The CDR3 protein is CASSLLGGNNEKLFF. In nucleotides, the CDR3 is TGTGCCAGCAGTTTACTGGGGGGAAATAATGAAAAACTGTTTTTT.

This chain links TRBV7-2 with TRBJ2-7; TRBD1 might be the D (6 bases). The CDR3 is 14 amino acids. The germline V gene encodes CDR1 SGHTA and CDR2 FQGNSA. The V end lost 0 bases, the J end lost 5 bases, and 11 bases lay between the germline ends. In nucleotides, the CDR3 is TGTGCCAGCAGCTTAGCATTGGGGGCCCACGAGCAGTACTTC. It encodes CASSLALGAHEQYF.

The chain couples TRBV19 to TRBJ1-4, with TRBD1 as a possible D gene (5 bases). The CDR3 covers 15 residues. The V gene's germline CDR1 is LNHDA and CDR2 SQIVND (reference sequence). V lost 7 bases and J 0 bases, leaving 12 bases between the germline ends. The DNA for the CDR3 is TGTGCCAGTACCCCGGGGGATGCAACTAATGAAAAACTGTTTTTT. Translated: CASTPGDATNEKLFF. Filled out from reference TRBV19 and TRBJ1-4, the complete variable domain reads DGGITQSPKYLFRKEGQNVTLSCEQNLNHDAMYWYRQDPGQGLRLIYYSQIVNDFQKGDIAEGYSVSREKKESFPLTVTSAQKNPTAFYLCASTPGDATNEKLFFGSGTQLSVL.

The chain couples TRBV6-6 to TRBJ1-5, with 7 bases identical to TRBD1. This CDR3 is 16 amino acids long. The germline CDR1 and CDR2 sequences are MNHNY and SVGAGI (reference sequence). The V gene end was trimmed by 4 bases and the J gene end by 8 bases; junction bases not matched to a gene: 14. The CDR3 bases are TGTGCCAGCAGTTCCCAATTCCCCACAGGGGTCGAGCCCCAGCATTTT. This codes for CASSSQFPTGVEPQHF.

The genes are TRBV6-2 or TRBV6-3 and TRBJ2-5; D remains unclear. Germline V lookup: CDR1 MNHEY, CDR2 SVGEGT. V was pared by 1 base and J by 5 bases, with 11 bases between. The CDR3 has 14 residues. This CDR3 is CASSYLASGETQYF. CDR3 nucleotides: TGTGCCAGCAGTTACTTAGCTAGTGGTGAGACCCAGTACTTC.

The chain carries TRBV3-1 (or the pseudogene TRBV3-2) and TRBJ2-7; TRBD2 aligns across 8 bases. This CDR3 region has 16 residues. In germline, CDR1 is LGHDT, CDR2 YNNKEL (reference sequence). The J segment lost 2 bases and the V segment lost 4 bases, leaving 10 bases of the junction unmatched. Written as DNA, the CDR3 is TGTGCCAGCAGCCCTCTTTCGGGGGGGAGACCCTACGAGCAGTACTTC. It is translated as CASSPLSGGRPYEQYF.

On this clone itself: The junction does not match germline at one end; this may be a read error. The chain carries TRBV27 and TRBJ1-1; TRBD1 agrees at 7 bases. The germline V gene encodes CDR1 MNHEY and CDR2 SMNVEV (reference sequence). This CDR3 spans 11 amino acids. CDR3 sequence reads: CASRPYGQGDF. The CDR3, as DNA: TGTGCCAGCAGACCCTACGGGCAGGGGGACTTT.

The chain uses TRBV9 and TRBJ2-1; TRBD1 might be the D (5 bases). The germline V gene has CDR1 SGDLS and CDR2 YYNGEE. The CDR3 totals 14 residues. V was clipped by 0 bases and J by 10 bases, with 14 bases between them. The CDR3 DNA is TGTGCCAGCAGCGTAGGCTCAGGGTTACTCGAGCAGTTCTTC. This sequence encodes CASSVGSGLLEQFF.

The chain links TRBV2 to TRBJ2-1; 8 bases align to TRBD1. Germline V gene lookup returns CDR1 SNHLY and CDR2 FYNNEI. The CDR3 covers 14 residues. V dropped 6 bases and J dropped 7; count of bases not matched to a gene: 8. Here the CDR3 reads CASSPTTGENEQFF. Here the CDR3 DNA reads TGTGCCAGCAGCCCTACGACAGGGGAAAATGAGCAGTTCTTC.

A single count supports this clone. The chain carries TRBV14 and TRBJ2-7, with unresolved D. V was cut by 4 bases and J by 3 bases, with 4 bases left in between. The CDR3 is made up of 11 amino acids. In germline, CDR1 is SGHDN, CDR2 FVKESK. The CDR3 protein is CASSRSYEQYF. The CDR3 coding sequence is TGTGCCAGCAGCCGCAGCTACGAGCAGTACTTC.

This clone was seen only a few times. This chain links TRBV7-9 with TRBJ2-1, with 11 nucleotides matching TRBD2. CDR1 is SEHNR, CDR2 FQNEAQ, per germline (reference sequence). The CDR3 length is 15 residues. V was pared by 0 bases and J by 7 bases, with 2 bases of the junction left unmatched. CDR3 protein: CASSLAVAGGNEQFF. The DNA for the CDR3 is TGTGCCAGCAGCTTAGCGGTAGCGGGAGGGAATGAGCAGTTCTTC. Based on the CDR3 plus reference TRBV7-9 and TRBJ2-1, the full variable domain is DTGVSQNPRHKITKRGQNVTFRCDPISEHNRLYWYRQTLGQGPEFLTYFQNEAQLEKSRLLSDRFSAERPKGSFSTLEIQRTEQGDSAMYLCASSLAVAGGNEQFFGPGTRLTVL.

The chain combines TRBV5-6 with TRBJ1-4; D perhaps matches TRBD1 (5 bases). Trimming stripped 6 bases from V and 7 bases from J, with 19 bases between. The CDR3 totals 15 residues. Germline CDR1 is SGHDT and CDR2 is YYEEEE. CDR3 sequence (DNA): TGTGCCAGCAACGAGATAAACGGAGGGGTTGAAAAACTGTTTTTT. Protein sequence: CASNEINGGVEKLFF.

The chain joins TRBV5-1 to TRBJ2-1, with D unclear. Germline V gene sequence: CDR1 SGHRS, CDR2 YFSETQ. The CDR3 runs to 14 residues. Trimming shortened V by 0 bases and J by 5 bases, and 9 bases separated the two germline ends. The DNA of the CDR3 is TGCGCCAGCAGCTTGGATAGTAGAAACAATGAGCAGTTCTTC. It yields the protein CASSLDSRNNEQFF.